This TCR beta chain derives from a study of T cells after yellow fever vaccination (dated by TCRdb to 2018 to 2020). Broadly, across the study: The SMART-Seq v4 Ultra Low Input RNA kit was used to prepare libraries from fractions with low cell numbers. To follow T-cell clones before and after both primary and booster YFV17D yellow fever vaccination, bulk TCR alpha and beta repertoires underwent longitudinal sequencing. The cohort comprised two healthy male donors, one aged 18 to 29 and one aged 30 to 40 years. Bulk PBMC replicates and cell subsets were isolated from blood drawn at multiple timepoints before and after both primary and secondary immunization. General study outcomes and caveats: Because the study included only two donors, the extent to which the findings can be generalized is limited. A small share of clonotypes was detected in both CD4 and CD8 compartments, with the overlap likely arising from convergent recombination. Most clones expanded after primary vaccination (approximately 96% of CD4 and 88% of CD8) were re-detected after the booster, suggesting that broad memory maintenance occurred. Compared with the primary T-cell response, the secondary T-cell response was faster but weaker, reaching its peak on day 5 rather than on day 15. FACS-sorted repertoires could contain abundant contaminating clonotypes from the bulk population, so computational filtering was required.

This clonotype was seen once. It lacks a known antigen. A much larger clone lies a single base off, so this may be a read error. The meaning of the sample's treatment or condition label: live attenuated yellow fever vaccine strain. PBMCs were isolated from peripheral blood using a standard Ficoll-Paque protocol. Dynabeads CD4 and CD8 positive selection kits were used to isolate the CD4 and CD8 T-cell fractions. TriZol was used to extract RNA from bulk PBMCs, from CD4 and CD8 fractions, and from dextramer-positive and dextramer-negative fractions. V and J are truncated by 1 base and 4 bases respectively, leaving an intervening sequence of 11 bases. CDR3 length: 14 amino acids, cysteine to phenylalanine. Only the CDR3 DNA stays, 42 bases, in frame from base 1. The germline V gene supplies CDR1 SGHTA and CDR2 FQGNSA. TCR cDNA was synthesized by 5'RACE template switching, through which a universal primer site and unique molecular identifiers were introduced. Priming of cDNA synthesis was performed from both the TCR alpha and TCR beta constant segments. Two PCR steps were used to amplify libraries, with sample barcodes and sequencing adapters being added in the second step. Libraries were sequenced on Illumina HiSeq 2500 (2x100 bp) or NovaSeq (2x150 bp). In the original analysis: MIGEC was used to demultiplex reads and collapse the reads into UMI consensus sequences, and MiXCR was used for V(D)J alignment. Vaccine-responding clonotypes were defined with edgeR using replicate PBMC samples, requiring FDR below 0.01 and a log2 fold change above 5 up to day 15. CD4 or CD8 identity was assigned to each bulk clonotype according to whether the clonotype was present at higher abundance in the sequenced CD4 repertoire or the sequenced CD8 repertoire. Using fastp at Q25 and MiXCR, TCRdb reprocessed the public reads and kept productive beta chains. Every distinct CDR3 protein forms one entry, paired with its most common genes and DNA. The V and J calls shown here were made by TCRdb, not taken from the authors' results. A total of fewer than 150,000 distinct CDR3 sequences appear in this sample, approximately 7.7% of them only once. Together, the top ten hold less than 0.95% of the sample.

The sequences come from CD4+ T cells sorted from PBMCs, collected 5 days after the yellow fever booster vaccination. This chain is built from TRBV7-2 and TRBJ2-7; the D gene cannot be named for sure. This receptor was identified in a man aged 30-40 years who received the YFV17D yellow fever vaccine. The CDR3 is CASSLEAVTYEQYF. The sequenced DNA: TGTGCCAGCAGCTTAGAGGCAGTGACGTACGAGCAGTACTTC.